These 3 T cell receptor beta chains came from one sample sequenced in a study of graft-versus-host responses after intestinal transplantation (dated by TCRdb to about 2021). No cognate antigen is known for these TCRs. The time point label on this specimen signifies: cells obtained before transplantation from donor or recipient. To prepare the library, the immunoSEQ multiplex PCR assay was applied. In its TCRdb copy, this immuneACCESS table keeps in-frame sequences only and misses some clones. Where compared with another copy, unresolved V genes explain less than half of these, and the others have no known cause. Within this sample are fewer than 110,000 clones, with 87% of them counted one time only. Of the sample, around 0.76% is held by the ten largest clones. Sample: unstimulated CD4+ T cells sorted from spleen or lymph node cells, taken before transplant. Receptor source: a human donor who was the organ donor for an intestinal transplant.

This chain uses TRBV5-4 with TRBJ2-5, with 7 bases lining up with TRBD2. CDR1 SGHNT and CDR2 YYREEE come from the germline V gene (reference sequence). V was clipped by 5 bases and J by 3 bases; unmatched bases: 7. The CDR3 has 14 amino acids. CDR3 in amino acids: CASSGGGRKETQYF. The CDR3 coding sequence is TGTGCCAGCAGTGGGGGGGGGAGGAAAGAGACCCAGTACTTC.

This clone was seen a single time. V gene TRBV11-1 combines with J gene TRBJ2-2; D is uncertain. The CDR3 runs to 15 residues. Per germline, CDR1 SGHAT and CDR2 FQDESV (reference sequence). Trimming took 6 bases from V and 5 from J, leaving 16 bases between them. CDR3 nucleotides: TGTGCCAGCAGTCCTCCGTTGAGGCGAACCGGGGAGCTGTTTTTT. Translated: CASSPPLRRTGELFF.

The chain couples TRBV9 to TRBJ1-4, with D perhaps matching TRBD1 (6 bases). Germline loops: CDR1 SGDLS, CDR2 YYNGEE. The CDR3 consists of 15 residues. V was pared by 4 bases and J by 4 bases, with 14 bases between. Here the CDR3 DNA reads TGTGCCAGCAGCCCCCGTAGCAGGGGTAATGAAAAACTGTTTTTT. Amino acid sequence: CASSPRSRGNEKLFF.